The 19 T cell receptor beta chains in this list originate from one sample, sequenced in a study of CXCR3-negative and CXCR3-positive naive CD8 T cells. Findings and limits, study-wide: When CXCR3-positive naive cells were set against CXCR3-negative naive cells, the former had more hydrophobic TRB CDR3s.

For these TCRs, the target antigens are not known. UMI-labeled 5' RACE yielded the TRB cDNA libraries. TCRdb reprocessed the 5' RACE reads and stores each CDR3 protein as one record, lacking DNA. The sample's table shows around 110,000 distinct CDR3 sequences. Sequenced sample: naive CXCR3+ CD8+ T cells from blood. Subset indicated: CD45RO-CCR7+CD27+CD95- naive CD8+ T cells expressing CXCR3 (TNR3+). The receptors shown here come from a human donor in good health. Some clones in this sample may be carry-over from other donors' samples.

CDR3 loop: CASSLSFLYEQYF. This chain uses TRBV27 with TRBJ2-7. The CDR3 has 13 amino acids. Looked up from germline, CDR1 is MNHEY and CDR2 is SMNVEV (reference sequence).

The gene calls are TRBV20-1 and TRBJ2-1. The V gene's germline CDR1 is DFQATT and CDR2 SNEGSKA (reference sequence). This CDR3 is built from 13 residues. CDR3 residues: CSARLVSYNEQFF.

The chain recombines TRBV28 with TRBJ2-5; TCRdb's D call of TRBD2 is untestable without DNA. The CDR3 length is 16 residues. Germline V gene lookup returns CDR1 MDHEN and CDR2 SYDVKM. CDR3 residues: CASSLLPFGQQETQYF.

The chain joins TRBV7-7 to TRBJ2-2. Germline CDR1 reads SSHAT; CDR2 reads FNYEAQ (reference sequence). CDR3 length: 16 residues. CDR3: CASSLTLSGATGELFF.

CDR3 protein: CASSWSSGNEQFF. The chain has TRBV6-5 and TRBJ2-1; TCRdb indicates TRBD2, and absent DNA this call remains unverified. The V gene's germline CDR1 is MNHEY and CDR2 SVGAGI. The CDR3 consists of 13 residues.

The chain recombines TRBV25-1 with TRBJ1-2; TCRdb selects TRBD1, and the lack of DNA leaves this call unchecked. Germline CDR1 reads MGHDK; CDR2 reads SYGVNS. This CDR3 is built from 15 residues. The CDR3 spells CASSPPGQGGYGYTF.

The rearrangement joins TRBV11-2 to TRBJ1-1; TCRdb names TRBD1, which stays unverified in the absence of DNA. The CDR3 spans 15 residues. Per germline, CDR1 SGHAT and CDR2 FQNNGV. CDR3 protein: CASSLPGQRNTEAFF.

The V gene is TRBV7-6, the J gene TRBJ2-3; TCRdb's assignment of TRBD2 cannot be checked, as there is no DNA. Germline CDR1 and CDR2: SGHVS and FNYEAQ. The CDR3 is made up of 15 amino acids. The CDR3 sequence: CASSPTSGSADTQYF. The full variable domain, with the rest looked up from reference TRBV7-6 and TRBJ2-3, is GAGVSQSPRYKVTKRGQDVALRCDPISGHVSLYWYRQALGQGPEFLTYFNYEAQQDKSGLPNDRFSAERPEGSISTLTIQRTEQRDSAMYRCASSPTSGSADTQYFGPGTRLTVL.

The gene calls are TRBV5-4 and TRBJ2-7; lacking DNA, the TRBD2 call made by TCRdb goes unchecked. The CDR3 sequence is 13 residues long. Germline values: CDR1 SGHNT, CDR2 YYREEE (reference sequence). CDR3 sequence reads: CASSKRDSYEQYF.

The chain carries TRBV29-1 and TRBJ2-7; TCRdb gives TRBD1 as the D gene, but with no DNA this cannot be confirmed. The CDR3 is 13 residues long. Germline V lookup: CDR1 SQVTM, CDR2 ANQGSEA. CDR3 amino acids: CSVPGQGGHEQYF.

The rearrangement joins TRBV19 to TRBJ1-1; as DNA is missing, the TRBD1 call by TCRdb cannot be tested. CDR1 and CDR2 (germline): LNHDA, SQIVND (reference sequence). CDR3 length: 15 amino acids. The CDR3 sequence is CAGGWIVTGSTEAFF.

This chain joins TRBV10-3 and TRBJ2-5; TCRdb's D call of TRBD1 is untestable without DNA. CDR1 and CDR2 from the germline V gene are ENHRY and SYGVKD. The CDR3 runs to 15 residues. The CDR3 reads CAISEGQMHQWTQYF.

The rearrangement joins TRBV20-1 to TRBJ2-3; as DNA is missing, the TRBD1 call by TCRdb cannot be tested. The CDR3 has 13 residues. From germline, CDR1 is DFQATT and CDR2 SNEGSKA (reference sequence). CDR3 residues: CSASGTNTDTQYF.

The chain carries TRBV19 and TRBJ2-3; the TCRdb call, TRBD2, lacks DNA for checking. Germline loops: CDR1 LNHDA, CDR2 SQIVND (reference sequence). This CDR3 contains 15 residues. The CDR3 region is CASSIESPPTDTQYF.

The chain couples TRBV4-3 to TRBJ1-2. The CDR3 has 14 amino acids. The germline V gene encodes CDR1 LGHNA and CDR2 YSLEER. This chain's CDR3 is CASSQDLDFISYTF.

The V call is TRBV27, the J call TRBJ2-1. CDR3 length equals 13 residues. CDR1 is MNHEY, CDR2 SMNVEV, per germline (reference sequence). The CDR3 loop reads CASWSSSYNEQFF.

The gene calls are TRBV2 and TRBJ2-7; TCRdb gives TRBD2 as the D gene, but with no DNA this cannot be confirmed. The CDR3 totals 17 residues. Germline V CDR1 and CDR2: SNHLY, FYNNEI. The CDR3 reads CASRPVGLAGEFYEQYF.

The CDR3 loop is CASSYPTGNTEAFF. This chain joins TRBV6-2 or TRBV6-3 and TRBJ1-1. CDR1 is MNHEY and CDR2 is SVGEGT in the germline V gene. This CDR3 has 14 amino acids.

The V and J genes are TRBV29-1 and TRBJ1-1. The germline V gene has CDR1 SQVTM and CDR2 ANQGSEA. This CDR3 region has 11 residues. Here the CDR3 reads CSVEAGGVAFF.